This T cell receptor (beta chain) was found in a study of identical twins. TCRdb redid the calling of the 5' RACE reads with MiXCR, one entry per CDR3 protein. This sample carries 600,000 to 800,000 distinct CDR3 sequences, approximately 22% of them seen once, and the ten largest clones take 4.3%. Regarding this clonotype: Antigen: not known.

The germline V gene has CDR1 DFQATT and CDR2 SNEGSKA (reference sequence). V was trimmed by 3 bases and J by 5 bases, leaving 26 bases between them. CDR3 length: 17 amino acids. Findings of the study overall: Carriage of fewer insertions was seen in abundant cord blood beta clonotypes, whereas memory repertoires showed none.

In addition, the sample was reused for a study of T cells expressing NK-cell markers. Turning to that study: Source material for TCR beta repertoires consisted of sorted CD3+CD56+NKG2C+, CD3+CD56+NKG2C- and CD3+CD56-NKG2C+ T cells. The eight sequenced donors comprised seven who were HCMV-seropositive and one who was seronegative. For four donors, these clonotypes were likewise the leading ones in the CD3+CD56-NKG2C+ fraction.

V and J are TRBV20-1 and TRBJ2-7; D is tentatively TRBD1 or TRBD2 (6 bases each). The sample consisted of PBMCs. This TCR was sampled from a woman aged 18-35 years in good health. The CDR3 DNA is TGCAGTGCTAGGGGGGGCAAACAGGTGGTTTGGTCTCACGAGCAGTACTTC. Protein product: CSARGGKQVVWSHEQYF.